This T cell receptor (beta chain) was observed in a study of blood T cell repertoires in COVID-19. Background on the study: The analysed material was cDNA or gDNA that came from T cells, B-cell-depleted T cells, or PBMCs.

The V gene end was trimmed by 1 base and the J gene end by 0 bases; junction bases not matched to a gene: 4. This CDR3 comprises 16 residues. Germline CDR1 and CDR2: MNHEY and SMNVEV (reference sequence). The method was immunoSEQ multiplex PCR; TCRdb's version includes in-frame clones alone and lacks a portion of them. The sample records roughly 80,000 clones, about 83% being singletons. The chain is built from TRBV27 and TRBJ2-3; TRBD1 agrees at 7 bases. The specimen was peripheral blood. This TCR was recovered from a man between 45 and 60 years old with acute or convalescent COVID-19. In DNA form, the CDR3 reads TGTGCCAGCAGTTTATTAGGGGGACAGAGCACAGATACGCAGTATTTT. It encodes CASSLLGGQSTDTQYF.